Following are 11 T cell receptor beta chains from one sample sequenced in a study of patients and donors after allogeneic stem cell transplantation. TCRdb passed the RT-PCR reads through MiXCR, listing each CDR3 protein once. The sample holds roughly 880,000 distinct CDR3 sequences, about 20% seen once. The sequenced sample was blood, either unsorted or a sorted T cell fraction (not recorded which). All receptors derive from a human donor who was either an allogeneic HSCT recipient or a stem cell or donor lymphocyte infusion donor (not recorded which). It is not recorded whose cells these are; they may come from a transplant donor.

This chain links TRBV11-2 with TRBJ2-3; 14 bases are a match to TRBD2. Trimming at V came to 5 bases and at J to 2 bases, leaving 6 bases not matched to a gene. Germline V gives CDR1 SGHAT, CDR2 FQNNGV. The CDR3 runs to 17 residues. CDR3 loop: CASSPGLAGGHTDTQYF. The CDR3 DNA reads as TGTGCCAGCAGCCCCGGACTAGCGGGGGGTCACACAGATACGCAGTATTTT.

This clonotype was seen a few times. This chain links TRBV5-6 with TRBJ1-4; D is ambiguous. This CDR3 contains 17 residues. V lost 4 bases, J lost 3 bases, and 19 bases lay in between. Germline-derived CDR1 and CDR2 are SGHDT and YYEEEE. The CDR3 is CASSPYAIQGPNEKLFF. CDR3 DNA sequence: TGTGCCAGCAGCCCCTATGCTATACAAGGGCCTAATGAAAAACTGTTTTTT.

This clonotype was observed many times. The rearrangement joins TRBV4-3 to TRBJ2-3; 10 nucleotides match TRBD2. Germline CDR1 LGHNA, CDR2 YSLEER. The CDR3 has 13 residues. The junction had 6 bases not matched to a gene; V was cut back by 1 base and J by 14 bases. The CDR3 bases are TGCGCCAGCAGCCAAGGGCAGCGGGGGGGCCTGTATTTT. Translating it yields CASSQGQRGGLYF.

This chain uses TRBV11-3 with TRBJ2-5; 10 bases fit TRBD1. V was clipped by 6 bases and J by 5 bases; unmatched bases: 9. Germline V gives CDR1 SGHNT, CDR2 YENEEA. The CDR3 length is 15 residues. This CDR3 reads CASSLTTGGRETQYF. As DNA, the CDR3 is TGTGCCAGCAGTCTTACGACAGGGGGCCGGGAGACCCAGTACTTC.

The rearrangement joins TRBV24-1 to TRBJ2-7; TRBD1 aligns across 9 bases. Germline CDR1 reads KGHDR; CDR2 reads SFDVKD. The CDR3 contains 15 residues. Unmatched junction bases numbered 11, after V lost 5 bases and J lost 7 bases. CDR3 coding DNA: TGTGCCACCAGTGGAGCCGGGACAGGGAGGAGGGAGCAGTACTTC. Translation: CATSGAGTGRREQYF.

In this sample, this clonotype turned up a few times. The chain couples TRBV12-3 or TRBV12-4 to TRBJ1-2, with TRBD1 identical over 10 bases. The ends lost 4 bases at V and 6 bases at J; junction bases unmatched: 8. CDR3 size: 15 residues. CDR3 loop: CASSSTGGREHGYTF. Written as DNA, the CDR3 is TGTGCCAGCAGTTCGACAGGGGGCAGGGAACATGGCTACACCTTC.

This clonotype was seen more than once but under ten times. The genes are TRBV4-3 and TRBJ1-2; 7 bases line up with TRBD1. This CDR3 contains 16 residues. Germline trimming cut 4 bases from V and 1 base from J; bases unmatched to any gene: 9. In germline, CDR1 is LGHNA, CDR2 YSLEER. The CDR3 region has the DNA TGCGCCAGCAGCCGACACGGGACAGCAGATAACTATGGCTACACCTTC. The encoded protein is CASSRHGTADNYGYTF.

This chain uses TRBV6-6 with TRBJ2-7; D uncertain. From germline, CDR1 is MNHNY and CDR2 SVGAGI (reference sequence). The CDR3 loop spans 11 amino acids. V dropped 6 bases and J dropped 3 bases, with 6 bases sitting between them. CDR3 protein: CASRTVYEQYF. Here the CDR3 DNA reads TGTGCCAGCAGGACGGTCTACGAGCAGTACTTC.

The chain combines TRBV5-6 with TRBJ2-1; 7 nucleotides align to TRBD2. Germline V gives CDR1 SGHDT, CDR2 YYEEEE. This CDR3 spans 16 amino acids. With 4 bases clipped from V and 5 bases from J, the junction kept 12 bases outside the gene matches. The CDR3 sequence: CASSHIRASGDNEQFF. The CDR3 nucleotides are TGTGCCAGCAGCCACATTAGGGCTAGCGGAGACAATGAGCAGTTCTTC.

This clonotype was seen a few times. V and J are TRBV7-2 and TRBJ2-3; TRBD2 aligns across 8 bases. CDR1 and CDR2 from the germline V gene are SGHTA and FQGNSA. The CDR3 has 17 amino acids. V shed 0 bases and J 5 bases; nucleotides not matched to a gene: 10. DNA of the CDR3: TGTGCCAGCAGCTTAGCCCTCACGGGGGGGCCTATAGATACGCAGTATTTT. As protein: CASSLALTGGPIDTQYF.

This chain links TRBV29-1 with TRBJ2-2; D might be TRBD2 (5 bases). Between the trimmed V and J ends, which lost 3 bases and 2 bases, there was a span of 7 bases. The length of the CDR3 is 13 residues. Germline CDR1 and CDR2: SQVTM and ANQGSEA. The CDR3 is CSVERDNTGELFF. In DNA, the CDR3 is TGCAGCGTTGAGAGGGATAACACCGGGGAGCTGTTTTTT.